Included here is one T cell receptor beta chain sequence, with context. The antigen is undetermined. The RNA, about 0.45 to 1 ug, was put through reverse transcription using random hexamers. TCRdb ran MiXCR on the immunoSEQ multiplex PCR reads and lists one entry per CDR3 protein. The sample holds roughly 250,000 distinct CDR3 sequences; 90% to 97% are singletons and the top ten take 0.08% to 0.11%. From germline, CDR1 is SGDLS and CDR2 YYNGEE. The CDR3 is 13 residues long. Trimming cost V 4 bases and J 6 bases, with 13 bases left between them. The data stem from a study of CD8 T cells in Susac syndrome. About the study: Sequencing included Susac syndrome patients, roughly six of them with active disease and roughly eight in remission.

General study results and limits: The CD4+ T cell repertoires from Susac syndrome exhibited no clonal expansion.

TCR beta was sequenced from blood CD8+ and CD4+ T cells. This receptor was obtained from a human donor with Susac syndrome. The sequenced sample was CD4+ T cells from PBMCs. This chain links TRBV9 with TRBJ1-2, with D perhaps TRBD1 (5 bases). The CDR3 DNA is TGTGCCAGCAGCTTACAGCCGGGACATGGCTACACCTTC. Its protein product is CASSLQPGHGYTF. The whole variable domain, filled in from reference TRBV9 and TRBJ1-2, reads DSGVTQTPKHLITATGQRVTLRCSPRSGDLSVYWYQQSLDQGLQFLIQYYNGEERAKGNILERFSAQQFPDLHSELNLSSLELGDSALYFCASSLQPGHGYTFGSGTRLTVV.